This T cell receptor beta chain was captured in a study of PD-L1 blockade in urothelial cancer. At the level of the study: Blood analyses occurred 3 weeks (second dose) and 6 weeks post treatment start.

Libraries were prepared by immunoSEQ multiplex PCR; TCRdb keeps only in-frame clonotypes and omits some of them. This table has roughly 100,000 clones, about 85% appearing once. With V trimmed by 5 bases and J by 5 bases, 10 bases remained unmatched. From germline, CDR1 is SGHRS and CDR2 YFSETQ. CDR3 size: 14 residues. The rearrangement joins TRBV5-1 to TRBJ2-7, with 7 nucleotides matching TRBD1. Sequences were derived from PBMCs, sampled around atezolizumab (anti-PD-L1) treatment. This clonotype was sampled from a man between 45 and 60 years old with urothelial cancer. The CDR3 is CASRRQGAANEQYF. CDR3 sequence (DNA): TGCGCCAGCAGAAGACAGGGAGCGGCCAACGAGCAGTACTTC.